The 31 T cell receptor beta chains given below trace back to one sample, sequenced in a study of cytomegalovirus exposure and HLA in healthy donors. Primers for the PCR totalled 60 Vbeta and 13 Jbeta. Assay used: immunoSEQ multiplex PCR; TCRdb lists only in-frame clones, some missing. The sample has just over 150,000 clones; about 76% are singletons. The sequencing input was PBMCs. These receptors originate from a female donor in good health and CMV-seronegative.

This clone was picked up a small number of times. The chain has TRBV2 and TRBJ1-5; possible D gene TRBD1, 6 bases. Trimming removed 2 bases from V and 1 base from J, with 9 bases in between. Germline CDR1 is SNHLY and CDR2 is FYNNEI. The CDR3 spans 15 residues. The CDR3 sequence: CASSEQGQSNQPQHF. CDR3 coding DNA: TGTGCCAGCAGTGAACAGGGGCAGAGCAATCAGCCCCAGCATTTT.

The chain has TRBV18 and TRBJ2-3; 7 bases match TRBD2. In germline, CDR1 is KGHSH, CDR2 LQKENI. This CDR3 comprises 15 residues. Trimming took 3 bases from V and 5 from J; bases not matched to a gene: 8. The CDR3 DNA reads TGTGCCAGCTCACCGCGGAGCGGGGCCGAAGATACGCAGTATTTT. Amino acids: CASSPRSGAEDTQYF.

The chain joins TRBV6-5 to TRBJ1-1, with D perhaps matching TRBD1 (5 bases). V was pared by 4 bases and J by 4 bases, with 10 bases between. The germline V gene has CDR1 MNHEY and CDR2 SVGAGI. The CDR3 is 13 amino acids. The CDR3 nucleotides read TGTGCCAGCAGTTGGCGGGGGAGCACTGAAGCTTTCTTT. Protein sequence: CASSWRGSTEAFF.

This chain uses TRBV5-4 with TRBJ2-3; 10 bases are a match to TRBD2. With 2 bases clipped from V and 1 base from J, the junction kept 10 bases outside the gene matches. The length of the CDR3 is 18 residues. Per germline, CDR1 SGHNT and CDR2 YYREEE (reference sequence). The CDR3 loop reads CASSFSTSGFIGTDTQYF. The CDR3 nucleotides read TGTGCCAGCAGCTTCTCGACTAGCGGGTTCATCGGCACAGATACGCAGTATTTT.

The chain uses TRBV9 and TRBJ1-2; D call uncertain. V was clipped by 6 bases and J by 4 bases, with 16 bases between them. In germline, CDR1 is SGDLS, CDR2 YYNGEE. This CDR3 has 14 residues. DNA of the CDR3: TGTGCCAGCACCCCGAGGAGCAGCCTCTATGGCTACACCTTC. It translates to CASTPRSSLYGYTF.

This clone has more than one count but fewer than ten. CDR3 sequence: CASSLALAGGTDTQYF. The CDR3 region has the DNA TGTGCCAGCAGCTTGGCCCTAGCGGGAGGCACAGATACGCAGTATTTT. The chain has TRBV5-6 and TRBJ2-3; TRBD2 aligns across 10 bases. CDR1 is SGHDT, CDR2 YYEEEE, per germline. The junction had 2 bases not matched to a gene; V was cut back by 0 bases and J by 1 base. This CDR3 has 16 residues.

The chain joins TRBV6-1 to TRBJ1-5, with D possibly TRBD1 on 6 matching bases. The CDR3 extends over 15 amino acids. Germline assignment: CDR1 MNHNS and CDR2 SASEGT. V was cut by 9 bases and J by 3 bases, with 18 bases left in between. CDR3 nucleotide sequence: TGTGCCAGTTGCCTGACAGGACTCTACAATCAGCCCCAGCATTTT. This translates into CASCLTGLYNQPQHF.

In regard to this clone: Other DNA sequences from this sample encode an identical CDR3 as well. The rearrangement uses TRBV9 and TRBJ2-3; TRBD2 agrees at 15 bases. Germline CDR1 and CDR2: SGDLS and YYNGEE. V gave up 2 bases and J gave up 4 bases; unmatched junction bases: 2. CDR3 size: 16 residues. The CDR3 coding sequence is TGTGCCAGCAGCGTGGGACTAGCGGGGGGCGCAGATACGCAGTATTTT. This codes for CASSVGLAGGADTQYF.

For the CDR3, the DNA is TGTGCCAGCAGCGACCGGGACAAAGCCTACGAGCAGTACTTC. It is translated as CASSDRDKAYEQYF. The chain joins TRBV5-4 to TRBJ2-7; D is perhaps TRBD1 (6 bases). This CDR3 region has 14 residues. Looked up from germline, CDR1 is SGHNT and CDR2 is YYREEE (reference sequence). The V end was cut by 4 bases, the J end by 2 bases, with 13 bases between.

This clone was seen a handful of times. The chain joins TRBV5-1 to TRBJ1-2; 7 nucleotides line up with TRBD1. The CDR3 is 15 residues long. The germline CDR1 and CDR2 sequences are SGHRS and YFSETQ. J gave up 3 bases and V 0 bases, and 5 bases lay outside the gene matches. The CDR3 bases are TGCGCCAGCAGCTTGGCCAGACAGGGCCACTATGGCTACACCTTC. This encodes CASSLARQGHYGYTF.

V gene TRBV5-1 combines with J gene TRBJ1-3; tentatively, D is TRBD1 (5 bases). Germline V gene sequence: CDR1 SGHRS, CDR2 YFSETQ. This CDR3 region has 16 residues. Trimming stripped 1 base from V and 7 bases from J, with 18 bases between. DNA for the CDR3: TGCGCCAGCAGCTTGACCACCGGGACTGGAGGGAACACCATATATTTT. This sequence encodes CASSLTTGTGGNTIYF.

Regarding this clone: Germline and junction disagree at one end, which may indicate a read error. CDR3: CASSIRDRVVF. The CDR3 DNA sequence: TGTGCCAGCAGTATCCGGGACAGGGTTGTCTTC. The chain employs TRBV6-5 and TRBJ2-1; 9 nucleotides line up with TRBD1. This CDR3 contains 11 residues. Germline V gives CDR1 MNHEY, CDR2 SVGAGI.

V is TRBV7-9 and J is TRBJ2-5; D is unresolved. The CDR3 sequence is 12 residues long. The germline gives CDR1 SEHNR, CDR2 FQNEAQ (reference sequence). Trimming removed 3 bases at V and 5 bases at J, with 7 bases between. The CDR3 loop is CASSLGVETQYF. The DNA of the CDR3 is TGTGCCAGCAGCTTGGGCGTGGAGACCCAGTACTTC.

This rearrangement joins TRBV19 to TRBJ1-1; 7 bases agree with TRBD1. Per the germline V gene, CDR1 is LNHDA and CDR2 is SQIVND (reference sequence). The CDR3 is 17 amino acids. The J segment lost 0 bases and the V segment lost 1 base, leaving 8 bases of the junction unmatched. For the CDR3, the DNA is TGTGCCAGTAGTATAGTAGGGGACAGTTTCATGAACACTGAAGCTTTCTTT. Its translation: CASSIVGDSFMNTEAFF. The full variable domain, its missing parts supplied by reference TRBV19 and TRBJ1-1, is DGGITQSPKYLFRKEGQNVTLSCEQNLNHDAMYWYRQDPGQGLRLIYYSQIVNDFQKGDIAEGYSVSREKKESFPLTVTSAQKNPTAFYLCASSIVGDSFMNTEAFFGQGTRLTVV.

The chain joins TRBV4-1 to TRBJ2-3, with D perhaps TRBD1 (6 bases). CDR1 and CDR2 from the germline V gene are MGHRA and YSYEKL. Trimming removed 0 bases from V and 2 bases from J, with 12 bases in between. CDR3 length: 16 amino acids. The CDR3 is CASSQDFGQFTDTQYF. The CDR3 region has the DNA TGCGCCAGCAGCCAAGATTTCGGACAGTTCACAGATACGCAGTATTTT.

The chain links TRBV5-1 to TRBJ2-7, with D hard to call. The germline gives CDR1 SGHRS, CDR2 YFSETQ. The CDR3 loop spans 12 amino acids. Trimming took 0 bases from V and 7 from J, leaving 8 bases between them. Here the CDR3 DNA reads TGCGCCAGCAGCTTGGACCTCACAGAGCAGTACTTC. This codes for CASSLDLTEQYF.

The rearrangement uses TRBV5-6 and TRBJ2-4; D possibly corresponds to TRBD1 (5 bases). V lost 3 bases to trimming and J lost 0 bases, with 13 bases between them. This CDR3 has 16 amino acids. Germline CDR1 reads SGHDT; CDR2 reads YYEEEE. The CDR3 loop reads CASSSDRGLAKNIQYF. The CDR3 region has the DNA TGTGCCAGCAGCTCAGACAGAGGATTAGCCAAAAACATTCAGTACTTC.

The chain carries TRBV30 and TRBJ2-1, with TRBD2 identical over 7 bases. From germline, CDR1 is GTSNPN and CDR2 SVGIG (reference sequence). The CDR3 runs to 16 residues. The trim removed 5 bases at V and 9 bases at J, leaving 19 bases unmatched. The CDR3 reads CAWGSGAPRGGGEQFF. The CDR3 DNA follows: TGTGCCTGGGGGTCAGGAGCGCCGAGAGGCGGGGGTGAGCAGTTCTTC.

The chain is built from TRBV6-5 and TRBJ2-4, with D possibly TRBD1 on 7 matching bases. V was trimmed by 8 bases and J by 8 bases, leaving 22 bases between them. CDR3 size: 15 residues. Germline lookup yields CDR1 MNHEY and CDR2 SVGAGI. The CDR3 spells CASGGVRGGRDIQYF. The CDR3 coding sequence is TGTGCCAGCGGAGGGGTACGAGGGGGCCGGGACATTCAGTACTTC.

The V gene is TRBV5-5, the J gene TRBJ1-2; 9 bases align to TRBD1. The germline V gene has CDR1 SGHKS and CDR2 YYEKEE (reference sequence). The CDR3 length is 14 residues. The V segment lost 5 bases and the J segment 8 bases; nucleotides outside the gene matches: 10. CDR3 loop: CASRTGTGFGGYTF. The DNA for the CDR3 is TGTGCCAGCAGGACCGGGACAGGGTTTGGAGGCTACACCTTC.

This clone appeared a few times. The chain recombines TRBV30 with TRBJ1-2; TRBD1 matches at 7 bases. The CDR3 length is 13 residues. The germline V gene has CDR1 GTSNPN and CDR2 SVGIG (reference sequence). V lost 8 bases and J lost 2; bases outside the gene matches: 8. The CDR3 region has the DNA TGTGCCAGTAGTGTACAGGGGAACTATGGCTACACCTTC. Protein sequence: CASSVQGNYGYTF.

This chain connects TRBV19 to TRBJ1-1; possibly TRBD1 for D (5 bases). Trimming cost V 6 bases and J 0 bases, with 14 bases left between them. Germline values: CDR1 LNHDA, CDR2 SQIVND (reference sequence). This CDR3 comprises 15 residues. The CDR3 protein is CASSPLQDLNTEAFF. The CDR3 DNA follows: TGTGCCAGTAGCCCTCTACAGGACCTGAACACTGAAGCTTTCTTT.

The chain links TRBV28 to TRBJ2-7, with 7 bases identical to TRBD2. J lost 0 bases, V lost 4 bases, and 9 bases had no gene match. Germline V gene sequence: CDR1 MDHEN, CDR2 SYDVKM. CDR3 length equals 16 residues. CDR3 in amino acids: CASSSGGTIFSYEQYF. The CDR3 coding sequence is TGTGCCAGCAGTTCGGGCGGGACTATCTTCTCCTACGAGCAGTACTTC. The variable domain in full, with the rest retrieved from reference TRBV28 and TRBJ2-7, is DVKVTQSSRYLVKRTGEKVFLECVQDMDHENMFWYRQDPGLGLRLIYFSYDVKMKEKGDIPEGYSVSREKKERFSLILESASTNQTSMYLCASSSGGTIFSYEQYFGPGTRLTVT.

This chain joins TRBV5-4 and TRBJ2-1; 8 positions agree with TRBD2. Germline assignment: CDR1 SGHNT and CDR2 YYREEE (reference sequence). The length of the CDR3 is 14 residues. Trimming removed 5 bases from V and 5 bases from J; junction bases left unmatched: 6. The CDR3 protein is CASRPGTRDNEQFF. The CDR3, as DNA: TGTGCCAGCAGACCCGGGACTAGGGACAATGAGCAGTTCTTC. Full variable domain (remainder filled in from reference TRBV5-4 and TRBJ2-1): ETGVTQSPTHLIKTRGQQVTLRCSSQSGHNTVSWYQQALGQGPQFIFQYYREEENGRGNFPPRFSGLQFPNYSSELNVNALELDDSALYLCASRPGTRDNEQFFGPGTRLTVL.

The chain uses TRBV29-1 and TRBJ1-2; weak D call: TRBD1 (5 bases). CDR3 length: 12 amino acids. Germline V lookup: CDR1 SQVTM, CDR2 ANQGSEA. Trimming removed 7 bases at V and 3 bases at J, with 12 bases between. The chain's CDR3 is CSAPGGYYGYTF. DNA for the CDR3: TGCAGCGCCCCCGGGGGTTACTATGGCTACACCTTC.

V and J are TRBV6-6 and TRBJ2-7; tentatively, D is TRBD1 (5 bases). Germline loops: CDR1 MNHNY, CDR2 SVGAGI (reference sequence). The V gene lost 6 bases and the J gene lost 2 bases, with 17 bases spanning the gap. CDR3 size: 15 residues. The DNA for the CDR3 is TGTGCCAGCAGCACTTTCAGGGCTTTAACCTACGAGCAGTACTTC. The encoded protein is CASSTFRALTYEQYF.

J is TRBJ2-3 and V is TRBV11-3; tentative D call: TRBD2 (5 bases). Between the trimmed V and J ends, which lost 5 bases and 5 bases, there was a span of 11 bases. CDR3 length: 13 residues. The germline V gene encodes CDR1 SGHNT and CDR2 YENEEA. CDR3 DNA sequence: TGTGCCAGCAGCGCCCGACGGGGAGATACGCAGTATTTT. Its protein product is CASSARRGDTQYF.

The V and J genes are TRBV6-4 and TRBJ2-7, with 7 bases fitting TRBD1. V lost 4 bases, J lost 4 bases, and 4 bases stayed unmatched. CDR1 and CDR2 from the germline V gene are MRHNA and SNTAGT. The CDR3 contains 13 residues. The CDR3 nucleotides read TGTGCCAGCAGTGTCTCACAGGGGTACGAGCAGTACTTC. This translates into CASSVSQGYEQYF.

The chain recombines TRBV5-1 with TRBJ2-3; 7 bases line up with TRBD2. This CDR3 contains 14 residues. Germline CDR1 and CDR2: SGHRS and YFSETQ. V was pared by 4 bases and J by 4 bases, with 6 bases of the junction left unmatched. The CDR3 loop reads CASSTGTIADTQYF. For the CDR3, the DNA is TGCGCCAGCAGCACCGGGACTATCGCAGATACGCAGTATTTT.

The chain carries TRBV6-1 and TRBJ1-1; D is possibly TRBD1 (6 bases). With 10 bases removed from V and 3 bases from J, the gap between germline ends came to 21 bases. Germline V gives CDR1 MNHNS, CDR2 SASEGT. The CDR3 is made up of 15 amino acids. CDR3 residues: CATLDSKPRDTEAFF. In nucleotides, the CDR3 is TGTGCCACCTTGGACAGTAAGCCTCGGGACACTGAAGCTTTCTTT.

The chain links TRBV19 to TRBJ1-4; TRBD1 matches at 7 bases. After removal of 9 bases from V and 0 bases from J, the junction contained 16 bases not matched to a gene. Looked up from germline, CDR1 is LNHDA and CDR2 is SQIVND (reference sequence). This CDR3 is 18 amino acids long. CDR3 protein: CASLGQERTLPTNEKLFF. DNA for the CDR3: TGTGCCAGCCTCGGACAGGAGAGAACCCTTCCAACTAATGAAAAACTGTTTTTT.